This TCR beta chain is from a study of beta chain features in type 1 diabetes. Study-level findings and limits: In all four CD4+ subsets, TCRB CDR3 length was significantly, moderately reduced in type 1 diabetes. Sequencing of cDNA might inflate the share of cells that strongly express TCR. Small HLA sub-analyses could not settle whether HLA shapes TCRB rearrangement.

Of the isolated RNA, all was reverse transcribed, and so the sequenced material was expressed TCRB transcripts. Data came from immunoSEQ multiplex PCR; TCRdb stores just in-frame clones and leaves some out. The sample records approximately 730,000 clones, roughly 13% being singletons. Donors underwent one heparinised blood draw, 95 to 150 mL on average. A CD45RO/CCR7/CD25/CD127/CD95/CD27 panel sorted naive, central memory, regulatory and stem cell-like memory CD4+ cells. The CDR3 loop spans 15 amino acids. The germline gives CDR1 LNHNV, CDR2 YYDKDF (reference sequence). V lost 3 bases to trimming and J lost 1 base; unmatched junction nucleotides: 5. This clone has a handful of counts. What it binds is not known.

The sequenced sample consisted of naive CD4+ T cells from blood. V gene TRBV15 combines with J gene TRBJ1-2, with 7 bases fitting TRBD1. The sequence was collected from a man younger than 30 with type 1 diabetes. This CDR3 reads CATSSSGTDNYGYTF. CDR3 coding DNA: TGTGCCACCAGCAGCTCCGGGACAGATAACTATGGCTACACCTTC.